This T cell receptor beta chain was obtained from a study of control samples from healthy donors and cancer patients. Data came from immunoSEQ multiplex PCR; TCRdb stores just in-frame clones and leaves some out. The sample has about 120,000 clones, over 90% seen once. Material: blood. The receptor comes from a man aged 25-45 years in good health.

The CDR3 nucleotides are TGTGCCAGCAGCTTAATTCAAGGGCAGCCCCAGCATTTT. Translation gives CASSLIQGQPQHF. The chain combines TRBV7-2 with TRBJ1-5; D is unresolved. CDR1 is SGHTA and CDR2 is FQGNSA in the germline V gene. The V end lost 2 bases, the J end lost 7 bases, and 9 bases lay between the germline ends. This CDR3 is 13 amino acids long.